The 18 T cell receptor beta chains given below trace back to one sample, sequenced in a study of long-term antiretroviral therapy in people with HIV. This was the immunoSEQ v3.0 assay at survey level. Produced via immunoSEQ multiplex PCR; TCRdb's table is partial and in-frame only. This repertoire shows approximately 35,000 clones, approximately 94% found once; its top ten account for about 3.6%. The specimen comprised unsorted PBMCs, sampled 4.1 years after starting antiretroviral therapy. The receptors originated from a woman between 45 and 60 years old with HIV.

The V and J genes are TRBV10-3 and TRBJ2-3; 9 positions agree with TRBD2. V was pared by 5 bases and J by 3 bases, with 12 bases of the junction left unmatched. Germline assignment: CDR1 ENHRY and CDR2 SYGVKD. The CDR3 is 17 amino acids. CDR3 sequence (DNA): TGTGCCATCAGTTTTAGGACTAGCGAAAGATTTACAGATACGCAGTATTTT. Translating gives CAISFRTSERFTDTQYF.

V and J are TRBV7-2 and TRBJ2-1, with 10 bases aligning to TRBD2. CDR3 length: 19 residues. Germline V gene lookup returns CDR1 SGHTA and CDR2 FQGNSA. The V gene end was trimmed by 2 bases and the J gene end by 3 bases; junction bases not matched to a gene: 13. The DNA of the CDR3 is TGTGCCAGCAGCTTATTGGTTGGGGGTAGCGGGGGGATCTACAATGAGCAGTTCTTC. This encodes CASSLLVGGSGGIYNEQFF.

CDR3 sequence (DNA): TGCGCCAGCAGTGGGAACAGGGCCCAGAACACTGAAGCTTTCTTT. Its protein is CASSGNRAQNTEAFF. V is TRBV10-1 and J is TRBJ1-1; D is perhaps TRBD1 (6 bases). V lost 4 bases to trimming and J lost 1 base, with 13 bases between them. Germline V CDR1 and CDR2: WNHNN, SYGVQD (reference sequence). This CDR3 contains 15 residues.

The chain has TRBV6-6 and TRBJ1-1; TRBD1 aligns across 8 bases. Losses at the gene ends were 7 bases for V and 1 base for J; bases not matched to a gene: 5. Germline V gives CDR1 MNHNY, CDR2 SVGAGI (reference sequence). The CDR3 has 14 residues. CDR3 sequence: CASTWDRKNTEAFF. The CDR3 DNA sequence: TGTGCCAGCACCTGGGACAGGAAGAACACTGAAGCTTTCTTT.

A word on this clone: The junction departs from germline at one end; a sequencing error may be responsible. The chain employs TRBV12-5 and TRBJ1-4; D might be TRBD1 (5 bases). The CDR3 loop spans 15 amino acids. The germline CDR1 and CDR2 sequences are LGHNT and FRNRAP. CDR3 coding DNA: TGTGCTAGTGGTTTGGTAGTGGGGTCTAAGGGGACCAAGCTTTTT. It codes for CASGLVVGSKGTKLF.

This clone has only one observation. The rearrangement joins TRBV19 to TRBJ1-5; maybe TRBD1 (6 bases). The germline gives CDR1 LNHDA, CDR2 SQIVND (reference sequence). This CDR3 is 15 amino acids long. Trimming shortened V by 7 bases and J by 3 bases, and 16 bases separated the two germline ends. CDR3 DNA sequence: TGTGCCAGTACGCCGGACAGAACCGTCAATCAGCCCCAGCATTTT. Residues: CASTPDRTVNQPQHF.

The chain has TRBV7-2 and TRBJ2-1; maybe TRBD2 (6 bases). CDR3 size: 15 residues. V shed 4 bases and J shed 5 bases, with 15 bases lying between them. Germline V gene data show CDR1 as SGHTA and CDR2 as FQGNSA. CDR3 residues: CASSWGTPYNNEQFF. In nucleotides, the CDR3 is TGTGCCAGCAGCTGGGGGACTCCCTATAACAATGAGCAGTTCTTC. The full variable domain, completed using reference TRBV7-2 and TRBJ2-1, is GAGVSQSPSNKVTEKGKDVELRCDPISGHTALYWYRQSLGQGLEFLIYFQGNSAPDKSGLPSDRFSAERTGGSVSTLTIQRTQQEDSAVYLCASSWGTPYNNEQFFGPGTRLTVL.

The chain carries TRBV7-6 and TRBJ1-2; D perhaps matches TRBD1 (5 bases). CDR3 length equals 15 residues. CDR1 and CDR2 (germline): SGHVS, FNYEAQ. Trimming removed 1 base from V and 4 bases from J, with 13 bases in between. In DNA, the CDR3 is TGTGCCAGCAGCTTAGTCGGGACGAGCCTCTATGGCTACACCTTC. This translates into CASSLVGTSLYGYTF.

The genes are TRBV9 and TRBJ2-2, with D possibly called TRBD1 or TRBD2 (6 bases each). V was clipped by 8 bases and J by 4 bases, with 15 bases between them. Germline V gene lookup returns CDR1 SGDLS and CDR2 YYNGEE. The length of the CDR3 is 14 residues. The CDR3: CASAIGGGTGELFF. CDR3 in DNA: TGTGCCAGTGCGATTGGAGGGGGCACCGGGGAGCTGTTTTTT.

The CDR3: CASQGQQNTEAFF. The CDR3 DNA reads TGTGCCAGTCAGGGACAGCAGAACACTGAAGCTTTCTTT. The chain employs TRBV19 and TRBJ1-1; 7 bases fit TRBD1. CDR1 LNHDA and CDR2 SQIVND come from the germline V gene (reference sequence). V dropped 8 bases and J dropped 1; count of bases not matched to a gene: 4. The CDR3 sequence is 13 residues long.

The chain uses TRBV4-2 and TRBJ2-2, with unresolved D. Per germline, CDR1 LGHNA and CDR2 YNFKEQ. V was cut by 0 bases and J by 8 bases, with 10 bases left in between. The CDR3 extends over 14 amino acids. CDR3 in amino acids: CASSQDTGIGELFF. The CDR3 region has the DNA TGTGCCAGCAGCCAAGATACGGGCATAGGGGAGCTGTTTTTT.

The V call is TRBV5-6, the J call TRBJ1-3; no reliable D call. Deletions cut 2 bases from V and 0 bases from J, with 3 bases between. The CDR3 extends over 13 amino acids. CDR1 is SGHDT and CDR2 is YYEEEE in the germline V gene. The CDR3 loop reads CASSFDSGNTIYF. CDR3 DNA sequence: TGTGCCAGCAGCTTTGACTCTGGAAACACCATATATTTT.

CDR3 protein: CASSPDRGRSSYGYTF. The CDR3 region has the DNA TGTGCCAGTAGTCCGGACAGGGGGCGATCTAGTTATGGCTACACCTTC. The gene calls are TRBV19 and TRBJ1-2, with TRBD1 identical over 11 bases. The CDR3 is made up of 16 amino acids. CDR1 LNHDA and CDR2 SQIVND come from the germline V gene (reference sequence). Germline trimming cut 5 bases from V and 5 bases from J; bases unmatched to any gene: 10.

This chain joins TRBV2 and TRBJ1-1; D possibly corresponds to TRBD1 (6 bases). Trimming removed 8 bases from V and 0 bases from J, with 10 bases in between. From germline, CDR1 is SNHLY and CDR2 FYNNEI. The CDR3 spans 13 residues. CDR3 protein: CASLGGLNTEAFF. The CDR3 region has the DNA TGTGCCAGCCTCGGGGGCTTGAACACTGAAGCTTTCTTT.

As regards this clone: Germline is not matched at one junction end, which may reflect a read error. This chain uses TRBV29-1 with TRBJ2-6; tentatively, D is TRBD1 (5 bases). The CDR3 has 17 amino acids. Germline CDR1 is SQVTM and CDR2 is ANQGSEA. CDR3 coding DNA: TGCAGCGTGGAAGGGGCTCCCCGGGTCTCTGGGGCCAACGTCCTGACTTTC. As protein: CSVEGAPRVSGANVLTF.

Notes on this clone: The junction departs from germline at one end; a sequencing error may be responsible. V gene TRBV7-7 combines with J gene TRBJ2-2; D gene unclear. CDR1 SSHAT and CDR2 FNYEAQ come from the germline V gene (reference sequence). CDR3 length equals 15 residues. The CDR3: CASSPRSIATGELFF. The CDR3 nucleotides are TGTGCTAGCAGCCCTCGTAGTATCGCTACCGGGGAGCTGTTTTTT.

V gene TRBV30 combines with J gene TRBJ2-1; TRBD2 is a possible D gene (5 bases). Trimming pared 3 bases from V and 2 bases from J, leaving 14 bases between. Germline assignment: CDR1 GTSNPN and CDR2 SVGIG (reference sequence). The CDR3 totals 15 residues. CDR3 sequence: CAWRGGLLPYNEQFF. CDR3 DNA: TGTGCCTGGAGGGGTGGACTGCTACCCTACAATGAGCAGTTCTTC.

This clone has just a few counts. The chain couples TRBV19 to TRBJ1-1; perhaps TRBD1 as D (6 bases). Per the germline V gene, CDR1 is LNHDA and CDR2 is SQIVND (reference sequence). Trimming pared 2 bases from V and 3 bases from J, leaving 10 bases between. The CDR3 covers 14 residues. In DNA, the CDR3 is TGTGCCAGTAGTATAAGACAGGCGTACACTGAAGCTTTCTTT. It translates to CASSIRQAYTEAFF. Full variable domain (rest looked up from reference TRBV19 and TRBJ1-1): DGGITQSPKYLFRKEGQNVTLSCEQNLNHDAMYWYRQDPGQGLRLIYYSQIVNDFQKGDIAEGYSVSREKKESFPLTVTSAQKNPTAFYLCASSIRQAYTEAFFGQGTRLTVV.